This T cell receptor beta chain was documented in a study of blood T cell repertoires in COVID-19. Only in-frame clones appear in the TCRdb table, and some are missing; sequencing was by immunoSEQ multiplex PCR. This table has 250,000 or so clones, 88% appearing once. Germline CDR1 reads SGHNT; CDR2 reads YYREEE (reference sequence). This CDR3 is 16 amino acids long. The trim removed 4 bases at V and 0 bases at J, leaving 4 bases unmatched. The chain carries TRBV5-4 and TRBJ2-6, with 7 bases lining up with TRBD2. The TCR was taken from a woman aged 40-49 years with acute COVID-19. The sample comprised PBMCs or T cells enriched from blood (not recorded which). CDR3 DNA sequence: TGTGCCAGCAGCCCATGGGGGGGCTCTGGGGCCAACGTCCTGACTTTC. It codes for CASSPWGGSGANVLTF. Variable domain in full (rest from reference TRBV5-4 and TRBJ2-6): ETGVTQSPTHLIKTRGQQVTLRCSSQSGHNTVSWYQQALGQGPQFIFQYYREEENGRGNFPPRFSGLQFPNYSSELNVNALELDDSALYLCASSPWGGSGANVLTFGAGSRLTVL.